Shown below are 15 T cell receptor beta chains from a single sample sequenced in a study of blood T cell repertoires in COVID-19. Measured with immunoSEQ multiplex PCR; TCRdb has only the in-frame clones, and not every one. The top ten clones hold around 2.8% of a sample with 200,000 to 250,000 clones, about 90% of them seen once. Specimen: peripheral blood. These TCRs come from a woman in her fifties or sixties with acute or convalescent COVID-19.

This clone showed up just once. This chain links TRBV5-1 with TRBJ2-5, with 8 nucleotides matching TRBD2. V was pared by 0 bases and J by 4 bases, with 8 bases of the junction left unmatched. Germline lookup yields CDR1 SGHRS and CDR2 YFSETQ. The CDR3 is 16 amino acids. CDR3 region: CASSLDVGGAAETQYF. The CDR3 DNA reads as TGCGCCAGCAGCTTGGATGTCGGGGGGGCCGCAGAGACCCAGTACTTC.

The rearrangement uses TRBV5-1 and TRBJ2-7; D remains ambiguous. The CDR3 spans 14 residues. V dropped 0 bases and J dropped 1 base, with 8 bases sitting between them. The germline V gene has CDR1 SGHRS and CDR2 YFSETQ. In DNA form, the CDR3 reads TGCGCCAGCAGCTTGGTTGGCAGTTCCTACGAGCAGTACTTC. As protein: CASSLVGSSYEQYF. Filled out from reference TRBV5-1 and TRBJ2-7, the complete variable domain reads KAGVTQTPRYLIKTRGQQVTLSCSPISGHRSVSWYQQTPGQGLQFLFEYFSETQRNKGNFPGRFSGRQFSNSRSEMNVSTLELGDSALYLCASSLVGSSYEQYFGPGTRLTVT.

V is TRBV12-5 and J is TRBJ2-1; no clear D. Germline V gene data show CDR1 as LGHNT and CDR2 as FRNRAP. This CDR3 is 14 amino acids long. V shed 6 bases and J shed 6 bases, with 15 bases lying between them. CDR3 in amino acids: CASGPSLASNEQFF. The CDR3 DNA reads TGTGCTAGTGGACCCTCCTTAGCAAGCAATGAGCAGTTCTTC.

On this clone: Other DNA sequences in this sample translate to the same CDR3. The chain joins TRBV18 to TRBJ2-7; 7 nucleotides agree with TRBD1. Germline CDR1 is KGHSH and CDR2 is LQKENI. Unmatched junction bases numbered 6, after V lost 3 bases and J lost 4 bases. There are 14 residues in the CDR3. This CDR3 reads CASSPPGQFYEQYF. CDR3 bases: TGTGCCAGCTCACCGCCGGGACAGTTTTACGAGCAGTACTTC.

The chain has TRBV4-2 and TRBJ1-2; possible D gene TRBD1, 6 bases. This CDR3 is 14 amino acids long. Trimming cost V 0 bases and J 7 bases, with 12 bases left between them. CDR1 is LGHNA and CDR2 is YNFKEQ in the germline V gene. As DNA, the CDR3 is TGTGCCAGCAGCCAAGATTGGACAGACGCTGGCTACACCTTC. It is translated as CASSQDWTDAGYTF.

There are a few counts of this clone. J is TRBJ1-1 and V is TRBV11-2; 8 positions agree with TRBD1. The V segment lost 4 bases and the J segment 12 bases; nucleotides outside the gene matches: 10. Per germline, CDR1 SGHAT and CDR2 FQNNGV. The length of the CDR3 is 13 residues. The CDR3 DNA reads TGTGCCAGCAGCTCGTCCCGGGACAGGTCGACTTTCTTT. It codes for CASSSSRDRSTFF. Based on the CDR3 plus reference TRBV11-2 and TRBJ1-1, the full variable domain is EAGVAQSPRYKIIEKRQSVAFWCNPISGHATLYWYQQILGQGPKLLIQFQNNGVVDDSQLPKDRFSAERLKGVDSTLKIQPAKLEDSAVYLCASSSSRDRSTFFGQGTRLTVV.

The rearrangement links TRBV7-9 to TRBJ1-1, with 7 bases matching TRBD1. The CDR3 is 14 residues long. Germline V gene data show CDR1 as SEHNR and CDR2 as FQNEAQ (reference sequence). With 5 bases clipped from V and 1 base from J, the junction kept 4 bases outside the gene matches. Here the CDR3 DNA reads TGTGCCAGCAGCCTACAGGGGAAGAACACTGAAGCTTTCTTT. Protein: CASSLQGKNTEAFF.

J is TRBJ1-6 and V is TRBV6-2 or TRBV6-3; maybe TRBD1 (6 bases). Trimming removed 5 bases at V and 0 bases at J, with 17 bases between. This CDR3 contains 18 residues. Germline V gene data show CDR1 as MNHEY and CDR2 as SVGEGT. The CDR3 here is CASSPRGWSSSYNSPLHF. In nucleotides, the CDR3 is TGTGCCAGCAGTCCAAGGGGGTGGTCGAGCTCCTATAATTCACCCCTCCACTTT.

The sample holds one count of this clone. V gene TRBV27 combines with J gene TRBJ2-7, with a weak D call TRBD2 (7 bases). Germline CDR1 and CDR2: MNHEY and SMNVEV (reference sequence). The CDR3 totals 14 residues. V lost 7 bases and J lost 1, with 14 bases in between. The CDR3 nucleotides are TGTGCCAGCATGAGGGGGGGTCCGTCCTACGAGCAGTACTTC. As protein: CASMRGGPSYEQYF.

This CDR3 is CSASVGDRVEKLFF. The CDR3 nucleotides are TGCAGTGCTAGTGTTGGGGACAGGGTAGAAAAACTGTTTTTT. The gene calls are TRBV20-1 and TRBJ1-4; TRBD1 aligns across 9 bases. This CDR3 contains 14 residues. Losses at the gene ends were 3 bases for V and 8 bases for J; bases not matched to a gene: 7. Germline loops: CDR1 DFQATT, CDR2 SNEGSKA (reference sequence).

V gene TRBV28 combines with J gene TRBJ1-6; possibly TRBD1 for D (6 bases). The CDR3 runs to 15 residues. Trimming removed 3 bases at V and 5 bases at J, with 11 bases between. Germline lookup yields CDR1 MDHEN and CDR2 SYDVKM. The CDR3 reads CASSLLDRNNSPLHF. CDR3 in DNA: TGTGCCAGCAGTTTGCTCGACAGGAATAATTCACCCCTCCACTTT.

This chain uses TRBV30 with TRBJ2-1; TRBD2 is a possible D gene (6 bases). Germline CDR1 is GTSNPN and CDR2 is SVGIG (reference sequence). The V gene lost 2 bases and the J gene lost 10 bases, with 18 bases spanning the gap. The CDR3 totals 14 residues. The CDR3 nucleotides read TGTGCCTGGAGTTCGACGGGAGTCTACGGAGAGCAGTTCTTC. Amino acids: CAWSSTGVYGEQFF.

This CDR3 reads CASGYRGSQETQYF. The CDR3 region has the DNA TGTGCCAGCGGATATCGCGGCTCCCAAGAGACCCAGTACTTC. The chain recombines TRBV2 with TRBJ2-5; the D is unclear. The germline CDR1 and CDR2 sequences are SNHLY and FYNNEI. CDR3 size: 14 residues. The germline V and J ends were trimmed by 8 bases and 1 base, with 14 bases remaining between them.

The genes are TRBV28 and TRBJ1-5; D gene ambiguous. CDR1 MDHEN and CDR2 SYDVKM come from the germline V gene. The CDR3 is 14 amino acids. V shed 3 bases and J shed 4 bases, with 10 bases lying between them. CDR3 sequence reads: CASSFYSGNQPQHF. As DNA, the CDR3 is TGTGCCAGCAGTTTTTACAGTGGAAATCAGCCCCAGCATTTT. The entire variable domain, with the rest obtained from reference TRBV28 and TRBJ1-5, is as follows: DVKVTQSSRYLVKRTGEKVFLECVQDMDHENMFWYRQDPGLGLRLIYFSYDVKMKEKGDIPEGYSVSREKKERFSLILESASTNQTSMYLCASSFYSGNQPQHFGDGTRLSIL.

V is TRBV7-6 and J is TRBJ1-6; D gene uncertain. V dropped 4 bases and J dropped 5 bases, with 12 bases sitting between them. This CDR3 is 15 amino acids long. CDR1 and CDR2 (germline): SGHVS, FNYEAQ. Here the CDR3 reads CASSSRAEDNSPLHF. The CDR3 DNA reads as TGTGCCAGCAGCTCGCGGGCAGAAGATAATTCACCCCTCCACTTT.